The rows below give T cell receptor beta chains drawn from one sample of a study of blood T cell repertoires in COVID-19. Clones were sequenced by immunoSEQ multiplex PCR, and TCRdb holds only the in-frame ones, with some missing. The sample includes roughly 250,000 clones, around 88% of them seen just once. The sequenced material came from peripheral blood. Every receptor here comes from a man aged 25-45 years with acute or convalescent COVID-19. The CDR3 runs from the conserved cysteine through the conserved F or W. The D gene is left open where the match is weak. A row's size may be missing; if present it is once, few, many or a size class.

v_call: TRBV3-1/TRBV3-2
d_call: .
clone_size: .
j_call: TRBJ1-5
cdr3_nt: TGTGCCAGCAGCAAAGGGGCAGTGGGCAATCAGCCCCAGCATTTT
cdr3_aa: CASSKGAVGNQPQHF

v_call: TRBV28
d_call: .
clone_size: .
j_call: TRBJ1-5
cdr3_nt: TGTGCCAGCAGGAAAGGGGGGGGATATAGCAATCAGCCCCAGCATTTT
cdr3_aa: CASRKGGGYSNQPQHF

v_call: TRBV7-8
d_call: .
clone_size: .
j_call: TRBJ2-7
cdr3_nt: TGTGCCAGCAGCTTCCTCTTCGAGGGATTCGAGCAGTACTTC
cdr3_aa: CASSFLFEGFEQYF

v_call: TRBV5-4
d_call: .
clone_size: .
j_call: TRBJ2-3
cdr3_nt: TGTGCCAGCAGCGCGGGATTTACAGATACGCAGTATTTT
cdr3_aa: CASSAGFTDTQYF

v_call: TRBV4-1
d_call: .
clone_size: .
j_call: TRBJ2-5
cdr3_nt: TGCGCCAGCAGCCAAGTCGCAGCGGATCAAGAGACCCAGTACTTC
cdr3_aa: CASSQVAADQETQYF

v_call: TRBV5-4
d_call: .
clone_size: .
j_call: TRBJ1-6
cdr3_nt: TGTGCCAGCAGCTTGGATTCTCGGGGGATGAATAATTCACCCCTCCACTTT
cdr3_aa: CASSLDSRGMNNSPLHF

v_call: TRBV27
d_call: .
clone_size: .
j_call: TRBJ2-7
cdr3_nt: TGTGCCAGCAGTTTACAACCTAGCTACGAGCAGTACTTC
cdr3_aa: CASSLQPSYEQYF

v_call: TRBV11-2
d_call: .
clone_size: once
j_call: TRBJ1-5
cdr3_nt: TGTGCCAGCAGCTTCGGTAGCAATCAGCCCCAGCATTTT
cdr3_aa: CASSFGSNQPQHF

v_call: TRBV9
d_call: TRBD1
clone_size: .
j_call: TRBJ1-4
cdr3_nt: TGTGCCAGCAGCGCCGGACAGGTACGGGGTAATGAAAAACTGTTTTTT
cdr3_aa: CASSAGQVRGNEKLFF

v_call: TRBV27
d_call: .
clone_size: .
j_call: TRBJ1-1
cdr3_nt: TGTGCCAGCAGTAACCTGCGCACTGAAGCTTTCTTT
cdr3_aa: CASSNLRTEAFF

v_call: TRBV2
d_call: .
clone_size: .
j_call: TRBJ2-1
cdr3_nt: TGTGCCAGCAGGGGAGTTTGGGACAATGAGCAGTTCTTC
cdr3_aa: CASRGVWDNEQFF

v_call: TRBV19
d_call: TRBD1
clone_size: .
j_call: TRBJ1-3
cdr3_nt: TGTGCCAGTAGTATTGGGAGCCAGGGGGAAGACACCATATATTTT
cdr3_aa: CASSIGSQGEDTIYF

v_call: TRBV30
d_call: .
clone_size: .
j_call: TRBJ1-6
cdr3_nt: TGTGCCTGGAGGCGGATGCCTAGTAATTCACCCCTCCACTTT
cdr3_aa: CAWRRMPSNSPLHF

v_call: TRBV2
d_call: .
clone_size: .
j_call: TRBJ2-7
cdr3_nt: TGTGCCAGCAGGGGGGGTAGCTTAAACGAGCAGTACTTC
cdr3_aa: CASRGGSLNEQYF

v_call: TRBV11-2
d_call: .
clone_size: .
j_call: TRBJ1-1
cdr3_nt: TGTGCCAGCAGCTTAGCATTACAGGGAGACACTGAAGCTTTCTTT
cdr3_aa: CASSLALQGDTEAFF

v_call: TRBV30
d_call: .
clone_size: .
j_call: TRBJ1-2
cdr3_nt: TGTGCCTGGAGTACGCTCAACAGGGTCCTCGGCGGCTACACCTTC
cdr3_aa: CAWSTLNRVLGGYTF

v_call: TRBV19
d_call: TRBD1
clone_size: .
j_call: TRBJ1-5
cdr3_nt: TGTGCCAGTAACCAGGACAGGGCCCCCAATCAGCCCCAGCATTTT
cdr3_aa: CASNQDRAPNQPQHF

v_call: TRBV7-3
d_call: .
clone_size: .
j_call: TRBJ2-3
cdr3_nt: TGTGCCAGCAGCAGCGGAAGCACAGATACGCAGTATTTT
cdr3_aa: CASSSGSTDTQYF

v_call: TRBV4-1
d_call: TRBD2
clone_size: .
j_call: TRBJ2-1
cdr3_nt: TGCGCCAGCAGCCAAGCTAGGGGACTAGCGGGATCATCGAGCTCCTACAATGAGCAGTTCTTC
cdr3_aa: CASSQARGLAGSSSSYNEQFF

v_call: TRBV2
d_call: TRBD1
clone_size: .
j_call: TRBJ1-3
cdr3_nt: TGTGCCAGCAGTCGGGACAGAGCAACTGGTAACACCATATATTTT
cdr3_aa: CASSRDRATGNTIYF

v_call: TRBV30
d_call: TRBD2
clone_size: .
j_call: TRBJ2-7
cdr3_nt: TGTGCCTGGAGTTACCCTAGCGGGTACGAGCAGTACTTC
cdr3_aa: CAWSYPSGYEQYF

v_call: TRBV7-9
d_call: TRBD1
clone_size: .
j_call: TRBJ1-2
cdr3_nt: TGTGCCAGCAGCATACCCATAACTGACAGGGGGCCGGGCTACACCTTC
cdr3_aa: CASSIPITDRGPGYTF

v_call: TRBV9
d_call: .
clone_size: .
j_call: TRBJ1-1
cdr3_nt: TGTGCCAGCAGCGTAGCGCCGACGCAGGGTTCTGGTTCACAAGCTTTCTTT
cdr3_aa: CASSVAPTQGSGSQAFF

v_call: TRBV4-1
d_call: .
clone_size: .
j_call: TRBJ2-7
cdr3_nt: TGCGCCAGCAGCCAACACCCTGGGGGGAAGGGGGAGCAGTACTTC
cdr3_aa: CASSQHPGGKGEQYF

v_call: TRBV18
d_call: .
clone_size: .
j_call: TRBJ2-2
cdr3_nt: TGTGCCAGCTCAAAGGGGACCGGGGAGCTGTTTTTT
cdr3_aa: CASSKGTGELFF

v_call: TRBV9
d_call: .
clone_size: .
j_call: TRBJ1-4
cdr3_nt: TGTGCCAGCAGCGCTCTTTCCGGTGAAAAACTGTTTTTT
cdr3_aa: CASSALSGEKLFF

v_call: TRBV28
d_call: TRBD2
clone_size: .
j_call: TRBJ2-2
cdr3_nt: TGTGCCAGCAGGGTAGCGGGTGCGAACACCGGGGAGCTGTTTTTT
cdr3_aa: CASRVAGANTGELFF

v_call: TRBV2
d_call: .
clone_size: .
j_call: TRBJ1-1
cdr3_nt: TGTGCCAGCAGTGAATTCGGAGGGAACACTGAAGCTTTCTTT
cdr3_aa: CASSEFGGNTEAFF

v_call: TRBV3-1/TRBV3-2
d_call: .
clone_size: .
j_call: TRBJ1-3
cdr3_nt: TGTGCCAGCAGCCAACTCGGGGAAAGGAGACTGAGCTCTGGAAACACCATATATTTT
cdr3_aa: CASSQLGERRLSSGNTIYF

v_call: TRBV10-1
d_call: .
clone_size: .
j_call: TRBJ2-1
cdr3_nt: TGCGCCAGCAGTGAAGGGGGACCGAGGGATGAGCAGTTCTTC
cdr3_aa: CASSEGGPRDEQFF

v_call: TRBV29-1
d_call: .
clone_size: .
j_call: TRBJ1-2
cdr3_nt: TGCAGCGTTGGGGCGGGAATGGGCTATGGCTACACCTTC
cdr3_aa: CSVGAGMGYGYTF

v_call: TRBV3-1/TRBV3-2
d_call: .
clone_size: .
j_call: TRBJ1-5
cdr3_nt: TGTGCCAGCAGCCCTAAAGCGGGTCAGCCCCAGCATTTT
cdr3_aa: CASSPKAGQPQHF

v_call: TRBV30
d_call: TRBD1
clone_size: .
j_call: TRBJ1-1
cdr3_nt: TGTGCCTGGATACTGGACAGGGGAAGTTTGGCTGAAGCTTTCTTT
cdr3_aa: CAWILDRGSLAEAFF

v_call: TRBV6-5
d_call: TRBD1
clone_size: .
j_call: TRBJ1-3
cdr3_nt: TGTGCCAGCAGTTACGGGACAGGAAACTCTGGAAACACCATATATTTT
cdr3_aa: CASSYGTGNSGNTIYF

v_call: TRBV9
d_call: TRBD1
clone_size: .
j_call: TRBJ2-3
cdr3_nt: TGTGCCAGCAGCGTGACAGGGACCCCTTTCACAGATACGCAGTATTTT
cdr3_aa: CASSVTGTPFTDTQYF

v_call: TRBV3-1/TRBV3-2
d_call: TRBD2
clone_size: .
j_call: TRBJ2-1
cdr3_nt: TGTGCCAGCAGCCTTAGCGGGGCGAACAATGAGCAGTTCTTC
cdr3_aa: CASSLSGANNEQFF

v_call: TRBV20-1
d_call: TRBD1
clone_size: .
j_call: TRBJ1-2
cdr3_nt: TGCAGTGCTAGTTGGCAGGGGGCTGGCTATGGCTACACCTTC
cdr3_aa: CSASWQGAGYGYTF

v_call: TRBV2
d_call: TRBD1
clone_size: once
j_call: TRBJ1-6
cdr3_nt: TGTGCCAGCAGGCGAATCGGGACAGGGGGTTCACCCCTCCACTTT
cdr3_aa: CASRRIGTGGSPLHF

v_call: TRBV28
d_call: .
clone_size: .
j_call: TRBJ1-1
cdr3_nt: TGTGCCAGCAGAGGACAGCGAGAGACTGAAGCTTTCTTT
cdr3_aa: CASRGQRETEAFF

v_call: TRBV18
d_call: .
clone_size: .
j_call: TRBJ1-2
cdr3_nt: TGTGCCAGCTCACCCCCCGGGGGTGTCCTCTATGGCTACACCTTC
cdr3_aa: CASSPPGGVLYGYTF

v_call: TRBV5-1
d_call: .
clone_size: .
j_call: TRBJ2-5
cdr3_nt: TGCGCCAGCTCCGGGGGGCGGCTATACCAAGAGACCCAGTACTTC
cdr3_aa: CASSGGRLYQETQYF